This T cell receptor (beta chain) was identified during a study of T cells after posttransplantation cyclophosphamide. Overall study results and limits: Recipient CMV seropositivity and CMV reactivation strongly tracked TRB clonality. TRB overlap between skin or GI tissue T cells and blood was limited.

Of note for this clone: The antigen is undetermined.

Method: immunoSEQ multiplex PCR; TCRdb's copy keeps in-frame clones and lacks some. The table lists tens of thousands of clones, about 86% of them singletons, with more than 2% in the top ten. Germline V lookup: CDR1 SGHRS, CDR2 YFSETQ. Trimming took 5 bases from V and 10 from J, leaving 10 bases between them. The CDR3 length is 11 residues. Controls had myeloablative marrow grafts with methotrexate and calcineurin inhibitor, sampled at 1 year. This material consisted of PBMCs, taken 362 days after allogeneic stem cell transplant with calcineurin inhibitor and methotrexate. The chain carries TRBV5-1 and TRBJ2-1; D possibly corresponds to TRBD1 (6 bases). The TCR sequence derives from a female patient younger than 45 who received an allogeneic stem cell transplant from an unrelated donor, was CMV-positive, and had acute and chronic GVHD. Some T cells may be supplied by the graft donor. The CDR3 sequence is CASSQGREQFF. The CDR3 DNA is TGCGCCAGCAGTCAGGGGCGGGAGCAGTTCTTC.